A single T cell receptor beta chain is shown here with its context. Its antigen remains unknown. The data derive from a study of T cell repertoires in cytomegalovirus infection. Background on the study: Signatures in public TCR beta sequences pointed to both CMV infection and matching HLA type.

The germline V gene has CDR1 MNHNS and CDR2 SASEGT. Trimming stripped 6 bases from V and 4 bases from J, with 9 bases between. This CDR3 has 13 amino acids. General study points: Frequencies of public TCR beta families were cumulated, and this identified carriers of CMV plus the relevant HLA. CMV-specific TCR beta clonotypes restricted by HLA-C dominated the ex vivo response.

Via MiXCR, TCRdb re-called the reads, giving one row per CDR3 protein. The table has some 940,000 distinct CDR3 sequences, 30% to 40% seen once. The chain uses TRBV6-1 and TRBJ2-2, with unresolved D. This clonotype was sampled from a human donor in good health (CMV status not recorded). Some clones in this sample may be carry-over from other donors' samples. This specimen was cultured CD8+ T cells from PBMCs, taken from culture after CMV antigen stimulation. The CDR3 bases are TGTGCCAGCAGAACGGTCTTCACCGGGGAGCTGTTTTTT. Its protein product is CASRTVFTGELFF.